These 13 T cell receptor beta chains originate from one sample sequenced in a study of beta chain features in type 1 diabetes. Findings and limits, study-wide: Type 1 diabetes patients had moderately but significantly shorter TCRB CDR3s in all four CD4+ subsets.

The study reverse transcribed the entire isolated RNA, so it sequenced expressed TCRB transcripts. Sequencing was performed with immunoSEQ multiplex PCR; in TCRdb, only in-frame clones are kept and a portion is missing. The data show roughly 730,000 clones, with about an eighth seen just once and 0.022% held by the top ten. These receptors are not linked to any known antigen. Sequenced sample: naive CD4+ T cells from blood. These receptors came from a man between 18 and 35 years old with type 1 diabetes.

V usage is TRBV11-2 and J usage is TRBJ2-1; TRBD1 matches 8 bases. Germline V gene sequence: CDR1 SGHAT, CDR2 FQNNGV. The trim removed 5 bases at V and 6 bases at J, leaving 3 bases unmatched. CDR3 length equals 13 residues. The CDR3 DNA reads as TGTGCCAGCAGCCTAGGGACAGGCAATGAGCAGTTCTTC. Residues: CASSLGTGNEQFF.

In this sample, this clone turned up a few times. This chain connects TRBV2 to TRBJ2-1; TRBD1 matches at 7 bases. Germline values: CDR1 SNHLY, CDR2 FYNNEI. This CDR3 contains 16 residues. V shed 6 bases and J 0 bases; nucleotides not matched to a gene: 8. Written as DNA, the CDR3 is TGTGCCAGCAGACGACAGGGAACCGGCTCCTACAATGAGCAGTTCTTC. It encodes CASRRQGTGSYNEQFF. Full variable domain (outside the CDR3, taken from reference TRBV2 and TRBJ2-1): EPEVTQTPSHQVTQMGQEVILRCVPISNHLYFYWYRQILGQKVEFLVSFYNNEISEKSEIFDDQFSVERPDGSNFTLKIRSTKLEDSAMYFCASRRQGTGSYNEQFFGPGTRLTVL.

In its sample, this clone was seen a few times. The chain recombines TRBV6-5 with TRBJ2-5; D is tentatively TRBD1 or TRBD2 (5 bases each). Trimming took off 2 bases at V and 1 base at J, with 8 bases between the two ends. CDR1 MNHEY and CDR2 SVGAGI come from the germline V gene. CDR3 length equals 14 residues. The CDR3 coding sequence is TGTGCCAGCAGTTACGGGGGACCCCAAGAGACCCAGTACTTC. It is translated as CASSYGGPQETQYF.

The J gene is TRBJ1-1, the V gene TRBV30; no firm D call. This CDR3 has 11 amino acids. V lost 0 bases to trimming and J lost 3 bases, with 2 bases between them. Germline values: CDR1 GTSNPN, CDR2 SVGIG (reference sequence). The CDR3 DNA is TGTGCCTGGAGTGTAGACACTGAAGCTTTCTTT. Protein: CAWSVDTEAFF.

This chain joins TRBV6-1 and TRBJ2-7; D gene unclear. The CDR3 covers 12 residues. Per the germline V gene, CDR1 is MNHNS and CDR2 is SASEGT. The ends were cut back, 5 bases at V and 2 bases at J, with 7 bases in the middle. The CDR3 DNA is TGTGCCAGCAGTAGGCAGACCTACGAGCAGTACTTC. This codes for CASSRQTYEQYF.

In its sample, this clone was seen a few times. CDR3 bases: TGTGCCAGCAGTCGGCCGGGACAAGAGACCCAGTACTTC. Translated: CASSRPGQETQYF. The gene calls are TRBV27 and TRBJ2-5, with a tentative D call TRBD2 (5 bases). CDR3 length: 13 amino acids. V dropped 5 bases and J dropped 2 bases, with 9 bases sitting between them. CDR1 and CDR2 from the germline V gene are MNHEY and SMNVEV (reference sequence).

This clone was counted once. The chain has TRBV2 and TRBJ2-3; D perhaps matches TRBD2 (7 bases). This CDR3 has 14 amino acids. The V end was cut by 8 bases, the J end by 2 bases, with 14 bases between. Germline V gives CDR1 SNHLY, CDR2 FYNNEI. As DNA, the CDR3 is TGTGCCAGCTGGGGGGGGCTGGCCACAGATACGCAGTATTTT. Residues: CASWGGLATDTQYF.

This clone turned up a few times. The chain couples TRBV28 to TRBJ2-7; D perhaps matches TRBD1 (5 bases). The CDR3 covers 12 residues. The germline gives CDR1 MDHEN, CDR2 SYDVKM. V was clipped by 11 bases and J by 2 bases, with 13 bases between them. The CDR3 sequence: CASSDIPYEQYF. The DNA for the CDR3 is TGTGCCTCTTCGGACATACCCTACGAGCAGTACTTC.

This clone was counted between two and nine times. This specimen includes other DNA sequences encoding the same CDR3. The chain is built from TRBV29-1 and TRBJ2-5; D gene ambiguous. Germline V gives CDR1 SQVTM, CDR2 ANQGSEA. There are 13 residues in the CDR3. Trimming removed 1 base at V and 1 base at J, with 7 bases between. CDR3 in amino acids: CSVEGQPQETQYF. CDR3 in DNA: TGCAGCGTTGAAGGCCAGCCCCAAGAGACCCAGTACTTC.

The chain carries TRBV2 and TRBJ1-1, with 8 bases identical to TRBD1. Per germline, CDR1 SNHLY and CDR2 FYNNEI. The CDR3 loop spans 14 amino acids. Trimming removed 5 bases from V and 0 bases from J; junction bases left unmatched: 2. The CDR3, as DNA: TGTGCCAGCAGTAAACAGGGGGTGAACACTGAAGCTTTCTTT. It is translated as CASSKQGVNTEAFF.

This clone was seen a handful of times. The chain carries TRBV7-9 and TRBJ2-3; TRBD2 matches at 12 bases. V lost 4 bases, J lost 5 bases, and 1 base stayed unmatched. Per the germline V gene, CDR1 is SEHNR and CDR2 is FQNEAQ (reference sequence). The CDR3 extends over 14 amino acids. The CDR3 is CASSWTSGEDTQYF. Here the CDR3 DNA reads TGTGCCAGCAGCTGGACTAGCGGGGAAGATACGCAGTATTTT.

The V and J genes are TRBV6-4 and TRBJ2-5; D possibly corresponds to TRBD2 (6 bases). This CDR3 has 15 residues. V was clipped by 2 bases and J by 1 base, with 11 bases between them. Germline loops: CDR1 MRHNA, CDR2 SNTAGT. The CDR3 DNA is TGTGCCAGCAGTGACCCCCGGGGGAGCCAAGAGACCCAGTACTTC. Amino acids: CASSDPRGSQETQYF.

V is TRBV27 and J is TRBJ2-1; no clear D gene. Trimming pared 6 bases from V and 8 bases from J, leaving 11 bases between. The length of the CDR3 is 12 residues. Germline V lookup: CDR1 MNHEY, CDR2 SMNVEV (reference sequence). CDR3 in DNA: TGTGCCAGCAGACGGCAATCGTATGAGCAGTTCTTC. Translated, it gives CASRRQSYEQFF.